Each of the 27 T cell receptor beta chains below was sequenced from the same sample in a study of response to subunit inactivated influenza vaccine. From the RT-PCR reads, TCRdb called clonotypes with MiXCR, one entry per CDR3 protein. The sample records under 200,000 distinct CDR3 sequences, roughly 11% being singletons. The material sequenced was non-naive T cells sorted from PBMCs, taken 35 to 45 days after vaccination. These receptors all come from a man aged 45 to 65 who received an inactivated influenza vaccine.

V gene TRBV3-1 combines with J gene TRBJ1-3; D unclear. CDR1 and CDR2 (germline): LGHDT, YNNKEL (reference sequence). This CDR3 contains 16 residues. V lost 1 base to trimming and J lost 4 bases, with 14 bases between them. This CDR3 reads CASSQGISLGGNTIYF. The DNA for the CDR3 is TGTGCCAGCAGCCAAGGAATTTCCCTGGGGGGAAACACCATATATTTT. The full variable domain, in which reference TRBV3-1 and TRBJ1-3 provide the parts outside the CDR3, is DTAVSQTPKYLVTQMGNDKSIKCEQNLGHDTMYWYKQDSKKFLKIMFSYNNKELIINETVPNRFSPKSPDKAHLNLHINSLELGDSAVYFCASSQGISLGGNTIYFGEGSWLTVV.

V and J are TRBV20-1 and TRBJ2-7, with D tentatively TRBD1 (6 bases). From germline, CDR1 is DFQATT and CDR2 SNEGSKA (reference sequence). This CDR3 is 14 amino acids long. With 2 bases removed from V and 0 bases from J, the gap between germline ends came to 11 bases. CDR3 sequence: CSARQGTSSYEQYF. CDR3 nucleotides: TGCAGTGCTAGACAAGGGACATCCTCCTACGAGCAGTACTTC.

V usage is TRBV2 and J usage is TRBJ1-1, with D possibly matching TRBD1 (6 bases). CDR3 size: 13 residues. Trimming cost V 5 bases and J 4 bases, with 11 bases left between them. Germline V lookup: CDR1 SNHLY, CDR2 FYNNEI. This CDR3 reads CASSPTGLTEAFF. DNA of the CDR3: TGTGCCAGCAGTCCAACAGGGCTCACTGAAGCTTTCTTT.

This clonotype occurred many times. The genes are TRBV28 and TRBJ1-1; TRBD1 is a possible D gene (5 bases). CDR1 and CDR2 from the germline V gene are MDHEN and SYDVKM. The CDR3 contains 12 residues. Trimming cost V 5 bases and J 5 bases, with 9 bases left between them. CDR3 DNA: TGTGCCAGCAGTGGGGGGAGGACTGAAGCTTTCTTT. It encodes CASSGGRTEAFF.

This clonotype was seen many times. The chain uses TRBV7-9 and TRBJ1-5, with D possibly being TRBD1 (5 bases). The germline V gene encodes CDR1 SEHNR and CDR2 FQNEAQ (reference sequence). V lost 5 bases and J lost 4, with 15 bases in between. CDR3 length: 15 residues. The CDR3 loop is CASSQLGASNQPQHF. CDR3 in DNA: TGTGCCAGCAGCCAACTAGGGGCCTCAAATCAGCCCCAGCATTTT.

The chain recombines TRBV3-1 with TRBJ1-6; D may be TRBD1 (5 bases). Germline lookup yields CDR1 LGHDT and CDR2 YNNKEL (reference sequence). The CDR3 covers 16 residues. Trimming removed 0 bases at V and 10 bases at J, with 16 bases between. Written as DNA, the CDR3 is TGTGCCAGCAGCCAAGATCTCGGGGCAGGGTCCTCACCCCTCCACTTT. Residues: CASSQDLGAGSSPLHF.

This chain connects TRBV12-3 or TRBV12-4 to TRBJ2-7, with D uncertain. The CDR3 extends over 13 amino acids. V was pared by 6 bases and J by 2 bases, with 11 bases between. This CDR3 reads CASRKQNTYEQYF. In DNA, the CDR3 is TGTGCCAGCAGAAAACAGAATACCTACGAGCAGTACTTC.

This clonotype occurred many times. At one of its ends the junction is not consistent with the germline gene, which may arise from a read error. The chain recombines TRBV12-3 or TRBV12-4 with TRBJ2-3, with D unresolved. The CDR3 loop spans 12 amino acids. The CDR3 spells CASSSETDTQYF. The CDR3 region has the DNA TGCGCCAGCAGTTCGGAGACAGATACGCAGTATTTT.

The rearrangement joins TRBV5-4 to TRBJ1-1; D is unclear. Germline lookup yields CDR1 SGHNT and CDR2 YYREEE (reference sequence). Trimming stripped 0 bases from V and 1 base from J, with 7 bases between. The CDR3 runs 14 residues. The CDR3 is CASSLVGSNTEAFF. The CDR3 DNA reads TGTGCCAGCAGCTTGGTAGGATCGAACACTGAAGCTTTCTTT.

Many counts were recorded for this clonotype. The chain uses TRBV5-1 and TRBJ1-1; 7 bases are a match to TRBD1. V shed 3 bases and J 7 bases; nucleotides not matched to a gene: 3. The CDR3 consists of 12 residues. CDR1 is SGHRS and CDR2 is YFSETQ in the germline V gene. This chain's CDR3 is CASSYQGGEAFF. The CDR3 nucleotides read TGCGCCAGCAGCTATCAGGGGGGTGAAGCTTTCTTT.

The V gene is TRBV29-1, the J gene TRBJ1-2, with D tentatively TRBD1 (5 bases). Germline assignment: CDR1 SQVTM and CDR2 ANQGSEA. The V end was cut by 4 bases, the J end by 2 bases, with 11 bases between. The CDR3 is made up of 13 amino acids. CDR3 loop: CSVVGRQNYGYTF. The CDR3 DNA reads TGCAGCGTTGTGGGGCGGCAAAACTATGGCTACACCTTC.

The chain couples TRBV5-1 to TRBJ2-1, with no clear D. CDR3 length: 13 residues. V gave up 4 bases and J gave up 4 bases, with 9 bases separating them. Germline V CDR1 and CDR2: SGHRS, YFSETQ. The chain's CDR3 is CASSPVGYNEQFF. CDR3 coding DNA: TGCGCCAGCAGCCCTGTGGGGTACAATGAGCAGTTCTTC.

This clonotype has only a few counts. The V gene is TRBV30, the J gene TRBJ1-6, with 10 positions matching TRBD1. Germline CDR1 GTSNPN, CDR2 SVGIG (reference sequence). V shed 2 bases, J shed 10 bases, and the junction held 11 bases outside the gene matches. CDR3 length: 16 amino acids. CDR3 DNA sequence: TGTGCCTGGAGTATGTCTGGGACAGGGGTACGGTCACCCCTCCACTTT. The encoded protein is CAWSMSGTGVRSPLHF.

The V and J genes are TRBV7-9 and TRBJ2-3; the D is unclear. V was cut by 4 bases and J by 10 bases, with 12 bases left in between. The CDR3 totals 12 residues. The germline V gene has CDR1 SEHNR and CDR2 FQNEAQ (reference sequence). The CDR3 spells CASSSLEASQYF. CDR3 DNA: TGTGCCAGCAGCTCCCTAGAGGCTTCGCAGTATTTT.

This clonotype was found a few times. The rearrangement uses TRBV7-9 and TRBJ1-1; D not resolved. V gave up 4 bases and J gave up 0 bases, with 6 bases separating them. The CDR3 length is 13 residues. Per the germline V gene, CDR1 is SEHNR and CDR2 is FQNEAQ (reference sequence). CDR3 in amino acids: CASSSGVNTEAFF. CDR3 DNA sequence: TGTGCCAGCAGCTCCGGGGTGAACACTGAAGCTTTCTTT.

Concerning this clonotype itself: Since the CDR3 does not end with the conserved phenylalanine or tryptophan, this likely comes from a read error. The limits of the CDR3 on the DNA are not certain, so only TCRdb's listed CDR3 is given. The rearrangement joins TRBV6-2 or TRBV6-3 to TRBJ2-3; the DNA was not used to check the table's D call, TRBD1. CDR1 MNHEY and CDR2 SVGEGT come from the germline V gene. The CDR3 numbers 11 amino acids, ends counted. The CDR3 loop reads CASRYGLGQSI.

This clonotype came up many times. V and J are TRBV10-3 and TRBJ1-4; 7 bases are shared with TRBD1. V was clipped by 6 bases and J by 3 bases; unmatched bases: 1. Germline CDR1 is ENHRY and CDR2 is SYGVKD. CDR3 length: 13 residues. The CDR3: CAIRGTANEKLFF. The CDR3 bases are TGTGCCATCAGGGGGACAGCTAATGAAAAACTGTTTTTT.

This sequence joins TRBV3-1 and TRBJ2-7, with 8 nucleotides matching TRBD1. The junction had 5 bases not matched to a gene; V was cut back by 3 bases and J by 10 bases. In germline, CDR1 is LGHDT, CDR2 YNNKEL (reference sequence). CDR3 length: 12 amino acids. The CDR3 region is CASSHEGTGQYF. DNA of the CDR3: TGTGCCAGCAGCCACGAGGGGACAGGTCAGTACTTC.

This clonotype was seen ten or more times. This CDR3 is CASSLLNEQFF. The CDR3 coding sequence is TGTGCCAGCAGTTTACTGAATGAGCAGTTCTTC. V usage is TRBV27 and J usage is TRBJ2-1; D gene uncertain. The CDR3 runs 11 residues. Germline V gives CDR1 MNHEY, CDR2 SMNVEV (reference sequence). The germline V and J ends were trimmed by 2 bases and 7 bases, with 3 bases remaining between them.

Many counts were recorded for this clonotype. This rearrangement joins TRBV4-3 to TRBJ2-5; TRBD2 matches 7 bases. The V and J ends lost 0 bases and 6 bases, in that order; junction bases with no gene match: 4. The CDR3 length is 14 residues. Germline CDR1 and CDR2: LGHNA and YSLEER. Here the CDR3 DNA reads TGCGCCAGCAGCCAAGATAGCGGGCTCCAGACCCAGTACTTC. It translates to CASSQDSGLQTQYF.

The rearrangement joins TRBV5-1 to TRBJ2-7; a possible D gene is TRBD1 (6 bases). This CDR3 is built from 15 residues. Trimming took 0 bases from V and 6 from J, leaving 16 bases between them. Germline values: CDR1 SGHRS, CDR2 YFSETQ. Here the CDR3 DNA reads TGCGCCAGCAGCTTGGGTTGGCAGGGGCTCGCCGAGCAGTACTTC. Its protein is CASSLGWQGLAEQYF.

This clonotype showed up many times. The V call is TRBV5-1, the J call TRBJ2-3; no reliable D call. Trimming cost V 2 bases and J 0 bases, with 10 bases left between them. The germline V gene has CDR1 SGHRS and CDR2 YFSETQ. This CDR3 has 15 residues. The CDR3 coding sequence is TGCGCCAGCAGCTTTAAAGGATCTAGCACAGATACGCAGTATTTT. As protein: CASSFKGSSTDTQYF.

This clonotype was seen a handful of times. The chain employs TRBV20-1 and TRBJ2-1; TRBD1 matches 7 bases. This CDR3 region has 16 residues. The ends lost 5 bases at V and 1 base at J; junction bases unmatched: 11. CDR1 and CDR2 (germline): DFQATT, SNEGSKA (reference sequence). CDR3 amino acids: CSAYPIEGASYNEQFF. The CDR3 DNA follows: TGCAGTGCTTACCCTATCGAGGGGGCATCCTACAATGAGCAGTTCTTC.

This clonotype occurred a few times. The chain links TRBV5-8 to TRBJ2-4, with 9 bases lining up with TRBD1. This CDR3 has 16 amino acids. V trimming: 6 bases; J trimming: 2 bases; junction bases outside the gene matches: 9. The germline V gene encodes CDR1 SGHTS and CDR2 YDEGEE. The CDR3 DNA reads TGTGCCAGCAACTTCCCCGGGACAGGGACCAAAAACATTCAGTACTTC. It encodes CASNFPGTGTKNIQYF.

This clonotype was found many times. The chain is built from TRBV11-3 and TRBJ2-2, with 9 bases that match TRBD1. Germline CDR1 SGHNT, CDR2 YENEEA. The CDR3 consists of 15 residues. With V trimmed by 5 bases and J by 4 bases, 5 bases remained unmatched. Here the CDR3 DNA reads TGTGCCAGCAGCCCGCACAGGGGGCGCACCGGGGAGCTGTTTTTT. Translating it yields CASSPHRGRTGELFF.

In this sample, this clonotype turned up many times. The chain is built from TRBV4-2 and TRBJ2-5, with 7 bases lining up with TRBD2. This CDR3 is built from 14 residues. V was pared by 5 bases and J by 0 bases, with 3 bases of the junction left unmatched. The germline V gene encodes CDR1 LGHNA and CDR2 YNFKEQ. This CDR3 reads CASSVSGDQETQYF. The CDR3 bases are TGTGCCAGCAGCGTCAGCGGGGACCAAGAGACCCAGTACTTC.

The V call is TRBV27, the J call TRBJ2-5; 13 nucleotides match TRBD2. Germline trimming cut 5 bases from V and 5 bases from J; bases unmatched to any gene: 11. CDR1 MNHEY and CDR2 SMNVEV come from the germline V gene (reference sequence). This CDR3 region has 17 residues. The CDR3 sequence: CASSPRLAGGRGETQYF. CDR3 nucleotide sequence: TGTGCCAGCAGTCCCAGACTAGCGGGAGGTAGGGGGGAGACCCAGTACTTC.